The 18 T cell receptor beta chains below were found in one sample sequenced in a study of T-cell memory formation after mild COVID-19. TCRdb re-derived calls from the 5' RACE reads in MiXCR, one entry per CDR3 protein. The sample consists of about 68,000 distinct CDR3 sequences, around 17% of them appearing once. The sequencing input was PBMCs or a T cell subset sorted from them (not recorded which). These receptors were collected from an adult woman who had mild COVID-19 (a few samples of this study predate the infection). Cell type and time point are not known.

The V and J genes are TRBV9 and TRBJ2-7; D is perhaps TRBD2 (5 bases). The CDR3 has 14 amino acids. Germline CDR1 is SGDLS and CDR2 is YYNGEE. V was shortened by 6 bases and J by 1 base, with 14 bases between the two germline ends. This chain's CDR3 is CASTESSWSYEQYF. The DNA of the CDR3 is TGTGCCAGCACGGAATCTAGCTGGTCCTACGAGCAGTACTTC.

Only one count was recorded for this clonotype. CDR3 residues: CASSLEGLGSNQPQHF. The CDR3 DNA reads as TGCGCCAGCAGCTTGGAAGGGTTAGGAAGCAATCAGCCCCAGCATTTT. V usage is TRBV5-1 and J usage is TRBJ1-5, with no clear D. V dropped 0 bases and J dropped 1 base, with 11 bases sitting between them. The CDR3 contains 16 residues. Germline-derived CDR1 and CDR2 are SGHRS and YFSETQ.

The CDR3 spells CASSQGEKNSPLHF. CDR3 DNA sequence: TGCGCCAGCAGCCAGGGGGAAAAGAATTCACCCCTCCACTTT. The V call is TRBV4-3, the J call TRBJ1-6; a weak D match, TRBD1 (5 bases). Trimming removed 3 bases at V and 7 bases at J, with 10 bases between. This CDR3 has 14 amino acids. Per germline, CDR1 LGHNA and CDR2 YSLEER.

This clonotype has more than one count but fewer than ten. In DNA, the CDR3 is TGTGCCAGCAGCCCAGGACAGACCTACGAGCAGTACTTC. As protein: CASSPGQTYEQYF. This chain connects TRBV7-6 to TRBJ2-7; tentative D call: TRBD1 (6 bases). Germline CDR1 is SGHVS and CDR2 is FNYEAQ. The CDR3 length is 13 residues. Trimming stripped 5 bases from V and 2 bases from J, with 10 bases between.

J is TRBJ1-5 and V is TRBV6-5, with 9 bases aligning to TRBD1. CDR1 and CDR2 (germline): MNHEY, SVGAGI. The CDR3 loop spans 15 amino acids. The V segment lost 5 bases and the J segment 1 base; nucleotides outside the gene matches: 3. This chain's CDR3 is CASSEGQGSNQPQHF. The CDR3 DNA sequence: TGTGCCAGCAGTGAAGGACAGGGGAGCAATCAGCCCCAGCATTTT.

This clonotype turned up a few times. V is TRBV4-1 and J is TRBJ2-7; D tentatively reads TRBD1 or TRBD2 (6 bases each). The CDR3 loop spans 12 amino acids. Germline V CDR1 and CDR2: MGHRA, YSYEKL. The V end lost 4 bases, the J end lost 13 bases, and 17 bases lay between the germline ends. DNA of the CDR3: TGCGCCAGCAGCCCGGACTACCGGGGGCAATACTTC. Its translation: CASSPDYRGQYF.

This clonotype has only a few counts. The CDR3 nucleotides are TGTGCCAGCTCACCAGAACTTTTAGCGGACCCCACAGATACGCAGTATTTT. Translating it yields CASSPELLADPTDTQYF. This chain joins TRBV18 and TRBJ2-3, with D maybe TRBD2 (6 bases). Trimming cost V 2 bases and J 2 bases, with 17 bases left between them. Germline lookup yields CDR1 KGHSH and CDR2 LQKENI. The length of the CDR3 is 17 residues.

This chain's CDR3 is CASSFPGGEGEQFF. The DNA of the CDR3 is TGTGCCAGCAGCTTTCCGGGCGGGGAGGGGGAGCAGTTCTTC. This chain links TRBV7-8 with TRBJ2-1, with 7 bases aligning to TRBD2. The CDR3 sequence is 14 residues long. The ends lost 3 bases at V and 10 bases at J; junction bases unmatched: 9. Germline values: CDR1 SGHVS, CDR2 FQNEAQ.

With respect to this clonotype: A much bigger clone sits one base away, suggesting this may be a read error. This chain uses TRBV5-4 with TRBJ2-5, with D perhaps TRBD2 (6 bases). Germline assignment: CDR1 SGHNT and CDR2 YYREEE (reference sequence). The CDR3 totals 15 residues. The CDR3 nucleotides read TGTGCCAGCAGCTTGCACGGGAGTTCCAAAGAAACCCAGTACTTC. This sequence encodes CASSLHGSSKETQYF.

The chain combines TRBV13 with TRBJ1-2, with 10 bases matching TRBD1. The V segment lost 1 base and the J segment 4 bases; nucleotides outside the gene matches: 12. Per the germline V gene, CDR1 is PRHDT and CDR2 is FYEKMQ (reference sequence). The CDR3 consists of 18 residues. The CDR3: CASSLEGQGLGKTYGYTF. The CDR3 coding sequence is TGTGCCAGCAGCTTAGAGGGACAGGGGTTAGGTAAAACCTATGGCTACACCTTC.

This clonotype was seen a handful of times. This chain joins TRBV7-9 and TRBJ2-7; 8 bases are a match to TRBD1. Unmatched junction bases numbered 12, after V lost 5 bases and J lost 6 bases. The germline V gene has CDR1 SEHNR and CDR2 FQNEAQ (reference sequence). The CDR3 runs 15 residues. The chain's CDR3 is CASSPRTGNVAEQYF. CDR3 in DNA: TGTGCCAGCAGCCCCCGGACAGGGAACGTGGCCGAGCAGTACTTC. The entire variable domain, with the rest obtained from reference TRBV7-9 and TRBJ2-7, is as follows: DTGVSQNPRHKITKRGQNVTFRCDPISEHNRLYWYRQTLGQGPEFLTYFQNEAQLEKSRLLSDRFSAERPKGSFSTLEIQRTEQGDSAMYLCASSPRTGNVAEQYFGPGTRLTVT.

This clonotype has a handful of counts. The V and J genes are TRBV12-3 or TRBV12-4 and TRBJ2-2; 7 positions agree with TRBD1. CDR3 length equals 15 residues. V was clipped by 6 bases and J by 5 bases; unmatched bases: 9. The CDR3 DNA follows: TGTGCCAGCAGCCCCACAGGGGCGGAAACCGGGGAGCTGTTTTTT. Its protein product is CASSPTGAETGELFF.

This chain links TRBV7-9 with TRBJ2-1; 9 bases map to TRBD1. There are 16 residues in the CDR3. The junction had 8 bases not matched to a gene; V was cut back by 5 bases and J by 3 bases. The germline gives CDR1 SEHNR, CDR2 FQNEAQ (reference sequence). DNA of the CDR3: TGTGCCAGCAGCCCAAGGACAGGGGTTCGCTACAATGAGCAGTTCTTC. As protein: CASSPRTGVRYNEQFF. Full variable domain (remainder filled in from reference TRBV7-9 and TRBJ2-1): DTGVSQNPRHKITKRGQNVTFRCDPISEHNRLYWYRQTLGQGPEFLTYFQNEAQLEKSRLLSDRFSAERPKGSFSTLEIQRTEQGDSAMYLCASSPRTGVRYNEQFFGPGTRLTVL.

Written as DNA, the CDR3 is TGCGCCAGCAGGCCCATTCTAGATTACAATGAGCAGTTCTTC. Translating gives CASRPILDYNEQFF. This sequence joins TRBV4-1 and TRBJ2-1; no clear D gene. V lost 6 bases, J lost 4 bases, and 13 bases lay in between. This CDR3 is 14 amino acids long. The V gene's germline CDR1 is MGHRA and CDR2 YSYEKL.

This clonotype was detected only a few times. This chain links TRBV7-9 with TRBJ2-7; D possibly corresponds to TRBD1 (5 bases). The CDR3 covers 14 residues. The V gene's germline CDR1 is SEHNR and CDR2 FQNEAQ (reference sequence). Between the trimmed V and J ends, which lost 5 bases and 3 bases, there was a span of 14 bases. CDR3 in DNA: TGTGCCAGCAGCCTACCTTCGACAGACTACGAGCAGTACTTC. It translates to CASSLPSTDYEQYF.

There are a few counts of this clonotype. The chain is built from TRBV7-9 and TRBJ2-7, with D tentatively TRBD1 or TRBD2 (5 bases each). V lost 5 bases and J 0 bases, leaving 11 bases between the germline ends. The CDR3 covers 14 residues. Germline CDR1 SEHNR, CDR2 FQNEAQ (reference sequence). The CDR3 loop reads CASSGGSSSYEQYF. The CDR3 DNA sequence: TGTGCCAGCAGCGGGGGTTCGAGCTCCTACGAGCAGTACTTC.

There are a few counts of this clonotype. The rearrangement uses TRBV5-1 and TRBJ1-6; 9 bases agree with TRBD1. With V trimmed by 4 bases and J by 0 bases, 5 bases remained unmatched. From germline, CDR1 is SGHRS and CDR2 YFSETQ. This CDR3 comprises 17 residues. CDR3 loop: CASSTGTGSSYNSPLHF. In nucleotides, the CDR3 is TGCGCCAGCAGCACCGGGACAGGGAGCTCCTATAATTCACCCCTCCACTTT.

The genes are TRBV19 and TRBJ2-7; no clear D. CDR3 length: 12 amino acids. Trimming took 4 bases from V and 4 from J, leaving 8 bases between them. Germline CDR1 LNHDA, CDR2 SQIVND (reference sequence). CDR3 in amino acids: CASSSDPYEQYF. CDR3 DNA: TGTGCCAGTAGTAGTGACCCGTACGAGCAGTACTTC.